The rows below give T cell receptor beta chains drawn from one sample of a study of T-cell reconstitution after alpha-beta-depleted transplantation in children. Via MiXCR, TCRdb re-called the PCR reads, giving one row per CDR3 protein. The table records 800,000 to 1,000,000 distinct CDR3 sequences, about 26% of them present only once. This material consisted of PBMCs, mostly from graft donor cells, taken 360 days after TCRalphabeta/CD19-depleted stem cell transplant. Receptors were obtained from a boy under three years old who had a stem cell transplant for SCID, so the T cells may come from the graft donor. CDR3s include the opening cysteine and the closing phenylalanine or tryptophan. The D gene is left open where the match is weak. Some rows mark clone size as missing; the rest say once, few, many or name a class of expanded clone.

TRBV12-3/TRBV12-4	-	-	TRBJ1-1	CASQGGPPEAFF	TGTGCCAGCCAAGGGGGGCCCCCTGAAGCTTTCTTT
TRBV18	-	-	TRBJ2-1	CASSPDGSAYNEQFF	TGTGCCAGCTCACCAGATGGGAGCGCTTACAATGAGCAGTTCTTC
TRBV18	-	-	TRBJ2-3	CASSPQVEGYTQYF	TGTGCCAGCTCACCACAGGTCGAGGGATATACGCAGTATTTT
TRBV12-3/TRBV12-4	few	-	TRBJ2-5	CASSRGPLGETQYF	TGTGCCAGCAGTCGGGGCCCACTAGGGGAGACCCAGTACTTC
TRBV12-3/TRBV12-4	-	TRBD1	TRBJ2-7	CASILRQGTSSEQYF	TGTGCCAGCATTTTAAGACAGGGGACGTCTTCCGAGCAGTACTTC
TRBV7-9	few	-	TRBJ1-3	CASSLESGRGNTIYF	TGTGCCAGCAGCTTAGAGAGCGGGCGCGGAAACACCATATATTTT
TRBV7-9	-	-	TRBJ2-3	CASSLARKTTDTQYF	TGTGCCAGCAGCTTAGCCAGAAAGACCACAGATACGCAGTATTTT
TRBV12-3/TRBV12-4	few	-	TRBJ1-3	CASGVTTSGNTIYF	TGTGCCAGCGGGGTAACGACCTCTGGAAACACCATATATTTT
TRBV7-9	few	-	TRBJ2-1	CATPKVNEQFF	TGTGCCACCCCTAAAGTCAATGAGCAGTTCTTC
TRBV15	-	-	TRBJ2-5	CATSRDLALAQYF	TGTGCCACCAGCAGAGATTTAGCGTTGGCCCAGTACTTC
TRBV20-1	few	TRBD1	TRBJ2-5	CSATVGRQGWETQYF	TGCAGTGCTACCGTGGGAAGACAGGGTTGGGAGACCCAGTACTTC
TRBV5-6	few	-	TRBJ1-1	CASSFWTGEAFF	TGTGCCAGCAGCTTTTGGACGGGTGAAGCTTTCTTT
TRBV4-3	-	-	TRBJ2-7	CASSQEPSDSRSSYEQYF	TGCGCCAGCAGCCAGGAACCTTCGGACAGCCGGAGCTCCTACGAGCAGTACTTC
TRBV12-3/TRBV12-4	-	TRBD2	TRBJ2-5	CASSFRSGGGAETQYF	TGTGCCAGCAGTTTCCGAAGCGGGGGAGGTGCAGAGACCCAGTACTTC
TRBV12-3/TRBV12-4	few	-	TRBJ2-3	CASSLGGSRWSGTDTQYF	TGTGCCAGCAGTTTAGGGGGGAGTAGGTGGTCTGGCACAGATACGCAGTATTTT
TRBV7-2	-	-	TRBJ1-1	CASSSGGFKTEAFF	TGTGCCAGCAGCTCCGGGGGGTTTAAGACTGAAGCTTTCTTT
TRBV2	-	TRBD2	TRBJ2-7	CASRRRGGTWGEQYF	TGTGCCAGCCGCCGGCGCGGGGGGACCTGGGGAGAGCAGTACTTC